Listed below are T cell receptor beta chains from one sample, sequenced in a study of cytomegalovirus exposure and HLA in healthy donors. TCRdb's copy holds only in-frame clones and misses some; the assay was immunoSEQ multiplex PCR. Of over 120,000 clones in the sample, around 9.7% were seen once. Input material: PBMCs. The receptors shown here come from a man aged 50-60 years in good health and CMV-seronegative. Both conserved end residues are part of each CDR3. Each record gives: D gene, V gene, clone size, J gene, CDR3 protein, CDR3 DNA. A D gene is named only where the DNA matches it firmly. Part of the rows lack a size; the others show once, few, many or a class for expanded clones.

d_gene: NA
v_gene: TRBV11-2
abundance: NA
j_gene: TRBJ2-2
CDR3aa: CASSPIGGRDTGELFF
CDR3nt: TGTGCCAGCAGCCCGATCGGGGGGCGGGACACCGGGGAGCTGTTTTTT

d_gene: NA
v_gene: TRBV28
abundance: few
j_gene: TRBJ2-2
CDR3aa: CASSLSSIRGAGELFF
CDR3nt: TGTGCCAGCAGTTTATCGTCGATACGGGGAGCCGGGGAGCTGTTTTTT

d_gene: NA
v_gene: TRBV6-5
abundance: few
j_gene: TRBJ2-5
CDR3aa: CASSKMRETQYF
CDR3nt: TGTGCCAGCAGTAAAATGAGGGAGACCCAGTACTTC

d_gene: NA
v_gene: TRBV6-6
abundance: few
j_gene: TRBJ2-2
CDR3aa: CAASWGSSGELFF
CDR3nt: TGTGCCGCCTCGTGGGGCAGTTCCGGGGAGCTGTTTTTT

d_gene: TRBD2
v_gene: TRBV6-1
abundance: NA
j_gene: TRBJ2-5
CDR3aa: CASRKRGAHQETQYF
CDR3nt: TGTGCCAGCAGGAAGCGGGGGGCCCACCAAGAGACCCAGTACTTC

d_gene: NA
v_gene: TRBV19
abundance: NA
j_gene: TRBJ1-4
CDR3aa: CASRAPGSSFEKLFF
CDR3nt: TGTGCCAGTAGAGCCCCGGGGTCCAGTTTCGAAAAACTGTTTTTT

d_gene: TRBD1
v_gene: TRBV10-3
abundance: NA
j_gene: TRBJ1-2
CDR3aa: CAISDSGQGYGYTF
CDR3nt: TGTGCCATCAGCGATTCGGGACAGGGCTATGGCTACACCTTC

d_gene: TRBD2
v_gene: TRBV9
abundance: NA
j_gene: TRBJ2-3
CDR3aa: CASSVAASGGAIDTQYF
CDR3nt: TGTGCCAGCAGCGTAGCGGCTAGCGGGGGGGCAATCGATACGCAGTATTTT

d_gene: NA
v_gene: TRBV30
abundance: few
j_gene: TRBJ1-5
CDR3aa: CAWSVPQGMVSNQPQHF
CDR3nt: TGTGCCTGGAGTGTACCCCAGGGGATGGTTAGCAATCAGCCCCAGCATTTT

d_gene: NA
v_gene: TRBV9
abundance: few
j_gene: TRBJ2-3
CDR3aa: CASSATLASTDTQYF
CDR3nt: TGTGCCAGCAGTGCGACCCTAGCCAGCACAGATACGCAGTATTTT

d_gene: TRBD1
v_gene: TRBV6-1
abundance: few
j_gene: TRBJ1-5
CDR3aa: CASSVRDRGDQPQHF
CDR3nt: TGTGCCAGCAGTGTTAGGGACAGGGGAGATCAGCCCCAGCATTTT

d_gene: NA
v_gene: TRBV12-5
abundance: NA
j_gene: TRBJ1-2
CDR3aa: CASAPGNRDGYTF
CDR3nt: TGTGCTAGTGCCCCAGGGAACAGGGATGGCTACACCTTC

d_gene: TRBD2
v_gene: TRBV5-4
abundance: NA
j_gene: TRBJ2-5
CDR3aa: CASSLSPSGGATETQYF
CDR3nt: TGTGCCAGCAGCTTGAGTCCTAGCGGGGGGGCCACAGAGACCCAGTACTTC

d_gene: TRBD2
v_gene: TRBV6-4
abundance: NA
j_gene: TRBJ2-1
CDR3aa: CASSDFFSGTDNEQFF
CDR3nt: TGTGCCAGCAGTGACTTCTTTAGCGGGACCGACAATGAGCAGTTCTTC

d_gene: NA
v_gene: TRBV6-1
abundance: NA
j_gene: TRBJ1-1
CDR3aa: CASSEDITNTEAFF
CDR3nt: TGTGCCAGCAGCGAGGACATCACCAACACTGAAGCTTTCTTT

d_gene: TRBD2
v_gene: TRBV2
abundance: NA
j_gene: TRBJ2-5
CDR3aa: CASRPTSGGDTQYF
CDR3nt: TGTGCCAGCAGACCTACTAGCGGGGGGGACACCCAGTACTTC

d_gene: NA
v_gene: TRBV2
abundance: NA
j_gene: TRBJ1-5
CDR3aa: CASSEDQAYYSNQPQHF
CDR3nt: TGTGCCAGCAGTGAAGACCAGGCATATTATAGCAATCAGCCCCAGCATTTT

d_gene: NA
v_gene: TRBV7-3
abundance: NA
j_gene: TRBJ2-2
CDR3aa: CASSLLLVPGELFF
CDR3nt: TGTGCCAGCAGCTTGTTGCTAGTCCCCGGGGAGCTGTTTTTT

d_gene: NA
v_gene: TRBV4-2
abundance: few
j_gene: TRBJ1-4
CDR3aa: CASSQDSGGSEKLFF
CDR3nt: TGTGCCAGCAGCCAAGATTCGGGGGGGTCTGAAAAACTGTTTTTT

d_gene: NA
v_gene: TRBV21-1
abundance: NA
j_gene: TRBJ2-7
CDR3aa: CAITTEASGILYEQYF
CDR3nt: TGTGCCATCACCACAGAGGCTAGCGGAATCCTCTACGAGCAGTACTTC

d_gene: NA
v_gene: TRBV5-6
abundance: NA
j_gene: TRBJ2-1
CDR3aa: CASSLGGGGHNEQFF
CDR3nt: TGTGCCAGCAGCTTGGGGGGAGGTGGCCACAATGAGCAGTTCTTC

d_gene: TRBD1
v_gene: TRBV2
abundance: few
j_gene: TRBJ2-2
CDR3aa: CARAQGATGELFF
CDR3nt: TGTGCCAGGGCACAGGGGGCCACCGGGGAGCTGTTTTTT

d_gene: TRBD1
v_gene: TRBV6-5
abundance: few
j_gene: TRBJ2-7
CDR3aa: CASSYSTGGAYEQYF
CDR3nt: TGTGCCAGCAGTTACTCGACAGGGGGTGCCTACGAGCAGTACTTC

d_gene: TRBD2
v_gene: TRBV29-1
abundance: few
j_gene: TRBJ2-2
CDR3aa: CSGGGLAGRPNTGELFF
CDR3nt: TGCAGCGGTGGGGGGCTAGCGGGCCGTCCGAACACCGGGGAGCTGTTTTTT

d_gene: TRBD2
v_gene: TRBV7-3
abundance: NA
j_gene: TRBJ2-2
CDR3aa: CASSLTAGDETNTGELFF
CDR3nt: TGTGCCAGCAGCTTAACGGCGGGGGACGAGACGAACACCGGGGAGCTGTTTTTT

d_gene: NA
v_gene: TRBV9
abundance: few
j_gene: TRBJ2-3
CDR3aa: CASSAHSGASTDTQYF
CDR3nt: TGTGCCAGCAGCGCACATAGCGGAGCTAGCACAGATACGCAGTATTTT

d_gene: NA
v_gene: TRBV19
abundance: NA
j_gene: TRBJ2-7
CDR3aa: CASSLGLESYEQYF
CDR3nt: TGTGCCAGCAGTTTGGGACTGGAGTCCTACGAGCAGTACTTC

d_gene: TRBD2
v_gene: TRBV28
abundance: few
j_gene: TRBJ2-1
CDR3aa: CASMGGSSYNEQFF
CDR3nt: TGTGCCAGCATGGGCGGGAGTAGCTACAATGAGCAGTTCTTC

d_gene: TRBD1
v_gene: TRBV25-1
abundance: NA
j_gene: TRBJ2-7
CDR3aa: CASRGQGEGEQYF
CDR3nt: TGTGCCAGCAGGGGACAGGGGGAGGGCGAGCAGTACTTC

d_gene: NA
v_gene: TRBV5-8
abundance: few
j_gene: TRBJ1-6
CDR3aa: CASSRGLDNSPLHF
CDR3nt: TGTGCCAGCAGCAGGGGGTTAGATAATTCACCCCTCCACTTT

d_gene: TRBD1
v_gene: TRBV18
abundance: few
j_gene: TRBJ1-1
CDR3aa: CASSPRTGENTEAFF
CDR3nt: TGTGCCAGCTCACCGCGGACAGGGGAGAACACTGAAGCTTTCTTT

d_gene: NA
v_gene: TRBV7-7
abundance: NA
j_gene: TRBJ2-5
CDR3aa: CASSLAQGLTRGTQYF
CDR3nt: TGTGCTAGCAGCTTAGCTCAGGGACTTACCCGGGGGACCCAGTACTTC

d_gene: NA
v_gene: TRBV27
abundance: few
j_gene: TRBJ1-2
CDR3aa: CASSLRGALNYGYTF
CDR3nt: TGTGCCAGCAGTTTACGGGGGGCCCTCAACTATGGCTACACCTTC

d_gene: NA
v_gene: TRBV15
abundance: NA
j_gene: TRBJ1-5
CDR3aa: CATSRDIGVQPQHF
CDR3nt: TGTGCCACCAGCAGAGATATCGGAGTTCAGCCCCAGCATTTT

d_gene: TRBD2
v_gene: TRBV18
abundance: few
j_gene: TRBJ2-3
CDR3aa: CASSPTAGRGTDTQYF
CDR3nt: TGTGCCAGCTCACCGACGGCCGGGAGGGGCACAGATACGCAGTATTTT

d_gene: NA
v_gene: TRBV7-2
abundance: few
j_gene: TRBJ2-5
CDR3aa: CASSRVAGNQETQYF
CDR3nt: TGTGCCAGCAGCCGGGTGGCGGGGAACCAAGAGACCCAGTACTTC

d_gene: NA
v_gene: TRBV29-1
abundance: few
j_gene: TRBJ1-1
CDR3aa: CSVAFRSHTEAFF
CDR3nt: TGCAGCGTTGCCTTTAGGAGTCACACTGAAGCTTTCTTT

d_gene: TRBD1
v_gene: TRBV2
abundance: few
j_gene: TRBJ1-1
CDR3aa: CASKTTGLNTEAFF
CDR3nt: TGTGCCAGCAAAACGACAGGGCTGAACACTGAAGCTTTCTTT